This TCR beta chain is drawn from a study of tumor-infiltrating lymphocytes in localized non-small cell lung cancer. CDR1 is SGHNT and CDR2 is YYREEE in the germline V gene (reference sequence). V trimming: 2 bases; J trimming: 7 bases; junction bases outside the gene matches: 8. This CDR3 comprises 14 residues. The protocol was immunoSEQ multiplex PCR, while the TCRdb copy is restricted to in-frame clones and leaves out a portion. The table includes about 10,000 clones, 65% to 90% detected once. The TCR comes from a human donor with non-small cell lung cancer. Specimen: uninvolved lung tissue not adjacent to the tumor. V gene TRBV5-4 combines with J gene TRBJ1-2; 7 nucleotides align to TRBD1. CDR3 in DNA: TGTGCCAGCAGCTTCGCCGGGACAGCACTTGGCTACACCTTC. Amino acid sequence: CASSFAGTALGYTF.